This T cell receptor (beta chain) was recorded in a study of beta chain features in type 1 diabetes. Findings and caveats of the study: Insertions at VDJ junctions were less frequent in type 1 diabetes patients. These patients also deleted more nucleotides at the same junctions. Across all four CD4+ subsets, people with type 1 diabetes showed modestly shorter TCRB CDR3s.

This clone was counted only a few times. What it binds is not known. Every bit of the isolated RNA underwent reverse transcription, so sequencing read expressed TCRB transcripts. Sequencing of naive, central memory and regulatory T cell samples gave an average of approximately 3.8 million reads. Sequenced by immunoSEQ multiplex PCR; TCRdb stores in-frame clones only, minus some. The sample lists a few hundred thousand clones, more than 11% occurring once. The sequence came from a man under 40 with type 1 diabetes. The sample comprised naive CD4+ T cells from blood.

CDR3 in DNA: TGCAGCGTTGGTATCGGGCAAGAGACCCAGTACTTC. Protein sequence: CSVGIGQETQYF. This chain uses TRBV29-1 with TRBJ2-5; D unresolved. This CDR3 is built from 12 residues. CDR1 and CDR2 (germline): SQVTM, ANQGSEA. The germline V and J ends were trimmed by 4 bases and 2 bases, with 8 bases remaining between them.